The present T cell receptor beta chain was sequenced within a study of CD8 T cells in Susac syndrome. RNA in amounts of 0.5 to 1 ug was reverse transcribed with random hexamers. TCRdb independently ran MiXCR on the immunoSEQ multiplex PCR reads; one entry per CDR3 protein. The table records 330,000 or so distinct CDR3 sequences, roughly 85% of them present only once. The CDR3 is 17 amino acids. Germline values: CDR1 MNHEY, CDR2 SMNVEV (reference sequence). The ends lost 5 bases at V and 0 bases at J; junction bases unmatched: 7. The gene calls are TRBV27 and TRBJ1-3, with 10 bases matching TRBD1. Sample: CD8+ T cells from PBMCs. This TCR was sampled from a human donor with multiple sclerosis. This CDR3 is CASSDRWDRGSGNTIYF. CDR3 coding DNA: TGTGCCAGCAGTGATCGATGGGACAGGGGCTCTGGAAACACCATATATTTT.